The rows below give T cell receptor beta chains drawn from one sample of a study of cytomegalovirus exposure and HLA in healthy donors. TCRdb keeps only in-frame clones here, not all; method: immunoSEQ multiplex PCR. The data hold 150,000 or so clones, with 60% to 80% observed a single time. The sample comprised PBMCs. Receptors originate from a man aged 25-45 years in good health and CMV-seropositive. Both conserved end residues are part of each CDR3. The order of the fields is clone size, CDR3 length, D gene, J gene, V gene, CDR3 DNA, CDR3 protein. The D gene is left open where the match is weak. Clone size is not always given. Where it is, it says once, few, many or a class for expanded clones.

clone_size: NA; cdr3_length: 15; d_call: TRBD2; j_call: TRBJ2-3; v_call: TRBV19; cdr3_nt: TGTGCCAGTAGTCGTAGCGGGAGGGACACAGATACGCAGTATTTT; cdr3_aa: CASSRSGRDTDTQYF
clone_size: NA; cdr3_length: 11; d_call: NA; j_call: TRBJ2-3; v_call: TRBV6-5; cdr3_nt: TGTGCCAGCAGTTACCGCCAGATGCAGTATTTT; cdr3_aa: CASSYRQMQYF
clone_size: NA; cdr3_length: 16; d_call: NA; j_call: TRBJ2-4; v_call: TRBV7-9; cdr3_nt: TGTGCCAGCAGCTTAGTCGCAGGGGATCCCAAAAACATTCAGTACTTC; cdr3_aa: CASSLVAGDPKNIQYF
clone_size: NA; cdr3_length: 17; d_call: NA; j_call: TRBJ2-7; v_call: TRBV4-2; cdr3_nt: TGTGCCAGCAGCCAGGAGCCCGGGACTCAGAGCTCCTACGAGCAGTACTTC; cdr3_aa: CASSQEPGTQSSYEQYF
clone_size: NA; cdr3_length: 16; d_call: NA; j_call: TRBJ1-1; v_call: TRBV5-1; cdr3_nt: TGCGCCAGCAGCCTACCTCCGGGACAAGTACACACTGAAGCTTTCTTT; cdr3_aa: CASSLPPGQVHTEAFF
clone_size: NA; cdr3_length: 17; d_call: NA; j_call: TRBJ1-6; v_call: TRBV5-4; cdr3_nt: TGTGCCAGCAGCTTGGACAGGGCCAGCTCCTATAATTCACCCCTCCACTTT; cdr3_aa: CASSLDRASSYNSPLHF
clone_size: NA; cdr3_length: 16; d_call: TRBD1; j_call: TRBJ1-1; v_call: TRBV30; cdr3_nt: TGTGCCTGGAGTGCCACGAGGGACAGTAAGAACACTGAAGCCTTCTTT; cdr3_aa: CAWSATRDSKNTEAFF
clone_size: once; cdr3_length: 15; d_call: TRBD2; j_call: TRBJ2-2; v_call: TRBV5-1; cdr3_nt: TGCGCCAGCAGCGTCCCGGGACTAAACACCGGGGAGCTGTTTTTT; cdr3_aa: CASSVPGLNTGELFF
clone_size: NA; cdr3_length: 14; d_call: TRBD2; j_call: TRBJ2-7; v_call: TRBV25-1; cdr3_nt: TGTGCCAGCAGTACAGCGGGAAGATCCTACGAGCAGTACTTC; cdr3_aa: CASSTAGRSYEQYF
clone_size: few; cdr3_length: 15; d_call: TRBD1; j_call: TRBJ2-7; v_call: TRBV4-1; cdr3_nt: TGCGCCAGCACCCCTATACAGGGGATTTCCTACGAGCAGTACTTC; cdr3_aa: CASTPIQGISYEQYF
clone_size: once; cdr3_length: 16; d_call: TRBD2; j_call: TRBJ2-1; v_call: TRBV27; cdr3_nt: TGTGCCAGCAGTGCGGGACTAGCGTTGCCCGCCCATGAGCAGTTCTTC; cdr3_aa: CASSAGLALPAHEQFF
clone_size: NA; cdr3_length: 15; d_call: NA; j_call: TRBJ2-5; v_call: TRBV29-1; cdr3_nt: TGCAGCGTAGCTTCTGCGGGAAGGGGCCAAGAGACCCAGTACTTC; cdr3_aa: CSVASAGRGQETQYF
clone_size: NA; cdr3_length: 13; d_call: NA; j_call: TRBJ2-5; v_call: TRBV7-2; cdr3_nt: TGTGCCAGCAGCTCAAGCCAACAAGAGACCCAGTACTTC; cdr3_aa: CASSSSQQETQYF
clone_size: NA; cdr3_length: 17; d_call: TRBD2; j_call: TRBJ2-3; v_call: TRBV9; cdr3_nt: TGTGCCAGCAGCGGAGGAGGGACTAGCGGAGTCACAGATACGCAGTATTTT; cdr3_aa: CASSGGGTSGVTDTQYF
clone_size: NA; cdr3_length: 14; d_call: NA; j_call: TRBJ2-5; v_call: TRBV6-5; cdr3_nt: TGTGCCAGCAGTAACAGGGGCCGGGAGGAGACCCAGTACTTC; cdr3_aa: CASSNRGREETQYF